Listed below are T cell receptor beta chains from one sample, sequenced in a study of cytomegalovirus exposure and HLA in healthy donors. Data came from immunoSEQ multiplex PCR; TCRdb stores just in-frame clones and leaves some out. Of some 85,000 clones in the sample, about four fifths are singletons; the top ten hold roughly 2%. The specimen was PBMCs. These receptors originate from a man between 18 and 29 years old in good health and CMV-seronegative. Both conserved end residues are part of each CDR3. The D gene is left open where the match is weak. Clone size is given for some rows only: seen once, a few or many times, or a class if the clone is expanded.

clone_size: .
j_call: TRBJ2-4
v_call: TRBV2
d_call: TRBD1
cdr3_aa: CASRTGGPKNIQYF
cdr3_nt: TGTGCCTCCCGGACAGGGGGCCCCAAAAACATTCAGTACTTC

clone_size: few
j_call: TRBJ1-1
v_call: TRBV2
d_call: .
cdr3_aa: CASSDWRGGNTEAFF
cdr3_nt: TGTGCCAGCAGTGACTGGAGGGGCGGAAACACTGAAGCTTTCTTT

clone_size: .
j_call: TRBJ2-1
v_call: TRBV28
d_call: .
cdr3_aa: CASRGGQSYNEQFF
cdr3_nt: TGTGCCAGCAGGGGAGGACAATCCTACAATGAGCAGTTCTTC

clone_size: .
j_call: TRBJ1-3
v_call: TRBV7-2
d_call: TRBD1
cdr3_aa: CASSSRTGGGNTIYF
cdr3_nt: TGTGCCAGCAGCTCCCGGACAGGGGGAGGAAACACCATATATTTT

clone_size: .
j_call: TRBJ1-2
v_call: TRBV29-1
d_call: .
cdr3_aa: CSVEGQTAGGYTF
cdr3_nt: TGCAGCGTTGAAGGGCAGACTGCCGGTGGCTACACCTTC

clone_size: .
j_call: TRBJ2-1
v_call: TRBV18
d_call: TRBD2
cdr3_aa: CASSPPSGLAGREQFF
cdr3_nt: TGTGCCAGCTCACCACCATCGGGACTAGCCGGGCGAGAGCAGTTCTTC

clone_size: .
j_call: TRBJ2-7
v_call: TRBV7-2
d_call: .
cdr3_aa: CASSSPYRTRSSFDEQYF
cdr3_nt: TGTGCCAGCAGCTCACCTTATCGAACTAGGTCCTCCTTCGACGAGCAGTACTTC

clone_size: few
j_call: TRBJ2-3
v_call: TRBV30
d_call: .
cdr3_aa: CAWTWGQGTDTQYF
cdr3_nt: TGTGCCTGGACCTGGGGGCAGGGAACAGATACGCAGTATTTT

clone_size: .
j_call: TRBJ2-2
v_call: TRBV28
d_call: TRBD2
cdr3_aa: CASSLLTSGSTGELFF
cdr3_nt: TGTGCCAGCAGTTTGTTAACTAGCGGGAGTACCGGGGAGCTGTTTTTT

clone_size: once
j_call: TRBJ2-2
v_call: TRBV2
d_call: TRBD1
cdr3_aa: CASSATGGAGTGELFF
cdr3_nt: TGTGCCAGCAGTGCTACAGGGGGCGCGGGAACCGGGGAGCTGTTTTTT

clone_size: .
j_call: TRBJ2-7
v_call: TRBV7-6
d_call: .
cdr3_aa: CASSPVGEPGERALYEQYF
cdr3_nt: TGTGCCAGCAGCCCTGTGGGAGAACCCGGCGAGCGGGCACTATACGAGCAGTACTTC

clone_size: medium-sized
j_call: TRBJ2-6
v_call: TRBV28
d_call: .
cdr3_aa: CASSLLEDSGANVLTF
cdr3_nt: TGTGCCAGCAGTTTATTGGAGGACTCTGGGGCCAACGTCCTGACTTTC

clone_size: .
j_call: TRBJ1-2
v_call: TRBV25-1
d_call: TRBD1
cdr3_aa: CASSRDRDSPYGYTF
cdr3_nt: TGTGCCAGCAGTCGAGACCGGGACAGCCCCTATGGCTACACCTTC

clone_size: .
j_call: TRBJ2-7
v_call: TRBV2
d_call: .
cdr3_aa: CASIRWDNEQYF
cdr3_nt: TGTGCCAGCATCCGATGGGACAACGAGCAGTACTTC

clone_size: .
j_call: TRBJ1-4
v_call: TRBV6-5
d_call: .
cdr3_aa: CASSDSFNEKLFF
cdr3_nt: TGTGCCAGCAGCGACAGTTTTAATGAAAAACTGTTTTTT

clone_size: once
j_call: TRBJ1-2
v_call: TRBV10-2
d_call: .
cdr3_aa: CASSETGNGYTF
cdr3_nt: TGCGCCAGCAGTGAGACGGGGAACGGCTACACCTTC

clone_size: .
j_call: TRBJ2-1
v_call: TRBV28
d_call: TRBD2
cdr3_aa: CASRGSRESSYNEQFF
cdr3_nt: TGTGCCAGCAGGGGGTCGCGGGAGAGCTCCTACAATGAGCAGTTCTTC

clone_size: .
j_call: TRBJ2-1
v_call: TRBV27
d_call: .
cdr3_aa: CASSLIGYPQDEQFF
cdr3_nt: TGTGCCAGCAGTTTAATCGGCTACCCCCAGGATGAGCAGTTCTTC

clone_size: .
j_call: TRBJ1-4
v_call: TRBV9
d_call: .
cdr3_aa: CASSVVSGANEKLFF
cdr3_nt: TGTGCCAGCAGCGTAGTTTCCGGGGCTAATGAAAAACTGTTTTTT

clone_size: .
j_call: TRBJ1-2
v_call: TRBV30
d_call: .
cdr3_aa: CAWSSGEYGYTF
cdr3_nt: TGTGCCTGGAGTTCAGGGGAGTATGGCTACACCTTC

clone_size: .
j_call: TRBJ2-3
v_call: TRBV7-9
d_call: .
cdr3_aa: CASSLRKEGQPQYF
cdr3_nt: TGTGCCAGCAGCCTCCGAAAGGAGGGTCAGCCCCAGTATTTT

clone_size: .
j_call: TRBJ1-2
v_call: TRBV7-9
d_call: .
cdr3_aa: CASTWEDYGYTF
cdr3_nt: TGTGCCAGCACATGGGAGGACTATGGCTACACCTTC

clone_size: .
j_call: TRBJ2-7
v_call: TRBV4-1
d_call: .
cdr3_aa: CASSQVVGTSYEQYF
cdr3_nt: TGCGCCAGCAGCCAAGTTGTTGGGACATCCTACGAGCAGTACTTC